In its sample, the clone carrying this TCR beta chain was seen a few times. The method was immunoSEQ multiplex PCR; TCRdb's version includes in-frame clones alone and lacks a portion of them. This sample has about 350,000 clones, with 88% found just once. This record comes from a study of blood T cell repertoires in COVID-19. As for the study in general: Samples of COVID-19 (acute and convalescent) were obtained from the United States, Italy and Spain. Sources were T cells, B-cell-depleted T cells, or PBMCs; the material itself was cDNA or gDNA.

V was clipped by 3 bases and J by 3 bases, with 11 bases between them. Germline V gene data show CDR1 as KGHSH and CDR2 as LQKENI. The CDR3 covers 14 residues. Seattle-derived patients entered the study during active infection and were followed longitudinally. The rearrangement uses TRBV18 and TRBJ1-2; D gene ambiguous. Specimen: peripheral blood. The source is a woman aged 70-85 years with COVID-19, enrolled during active disease. Here the CDR3 DNA reads TGTGCCAGCTCACCGGACGGAGGCCACTATGGCTACACCTTC. Translating it yields CASSPDGGHYGYTF.